This T cell receptor beta chain was captured in a study of brain T cells in children with intractable seizures. General observations from the study: Only CDR3 sequence similarity suggested viral specificity, without known HCMV serostatus.

About this clone itself: As yet, its antigen is unknown.

The V gene's germline CDR1 is MGHRA and CDR2 YSYEKL. The CDR3 runs to 15 residues. V shed 0 bases and J shed 4 bases, with 10 bases lying between them. Noted time point: blood from clinic visit 5 months post-surgery; TSC patient then seizure free. Only cases whose brain tissue showed the highest T cell transcript signatures were sequenced. Patients received at least one anti-epileptic drug before surgery. TCRdb's copy holds only in-frame clones and misses some; the assay was immunoSEQ multiplex PCR. Counted here are 340,000 or so clones, 85% to 95% occurring once; the ten biggest clones make up around 6%.

The clonotype was recovered from a boy in the first two years of life with tuberous sclerosis and intractable seizures. Sequencing used peripheral blood, obtained around 5 months after surgery. V and J are TRBV4-1 and TRBJ1-3; D possibly corresponds to TRBD1 (5 bases). CDR3 in DNA: TGCGCCAGCAGCCAAGAACCCAGGGTGGGAAACACCATATATTTT. Amino acids: CASSQEPRVGNTIYF.